This T cell receptor beta chain was sequenced during a study of response to subunit inactivated influenza vaccine. General study findings and limits: After each seasonal influenza vaccination, few new T cells are recruited, the authors suggested.

Worth noting for this clonotype: Its antigen is not known.

The V gene's germline CDR1 is DFQATT and CDR2 SNEGSKA (reference sequence). V shed 3 bases and J 4 bases; nucleotides not matched to a gene: 7. CDR3 length equals 16 residues. TCRdb analysed the RT-PCR reads with MiXCR anew, one entry per CDR3 protein. Among 500,000 to 750,000 distinct CDR3 sequences listed, less than 15% were seen once. This chain links TRBV20-1 with TRBJ2-2; 11 bases are a match to TRBD2. The sample consisted of PBMCs from blood, taken approximately 13 days after vaccination. The sequence derives from a man aged 45-65 years who received an inactivated influenza vaccine. This CDR3 reads CSARVSGREGTGELFF. CDR3 DNA sequence: TGCAGTGCTAGGGTTAGCGGGAGGGAAGGCACCGGGGAGCTGTTTTTT.